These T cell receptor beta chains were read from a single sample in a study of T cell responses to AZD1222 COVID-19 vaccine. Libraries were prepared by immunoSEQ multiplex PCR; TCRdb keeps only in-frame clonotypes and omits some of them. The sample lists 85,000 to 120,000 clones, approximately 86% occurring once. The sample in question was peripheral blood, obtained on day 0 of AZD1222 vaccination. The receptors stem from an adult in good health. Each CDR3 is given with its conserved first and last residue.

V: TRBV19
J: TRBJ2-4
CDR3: CASSTTQGYETYF

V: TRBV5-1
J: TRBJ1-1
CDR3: CASSLANLRNTEAFF

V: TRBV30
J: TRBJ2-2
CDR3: CAWSRQGGELFF

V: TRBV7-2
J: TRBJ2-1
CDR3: CASSLGSYNEQFF

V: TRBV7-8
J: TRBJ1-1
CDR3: CASSEHRGRGTEAFF

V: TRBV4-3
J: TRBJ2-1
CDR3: CASSQDRVGYNEQFF

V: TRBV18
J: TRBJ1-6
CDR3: CASSSTPQDSPLHF

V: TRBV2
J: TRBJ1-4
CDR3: CASSEQGTNEKLFF

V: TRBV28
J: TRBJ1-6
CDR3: CASTFGYNSPLHF

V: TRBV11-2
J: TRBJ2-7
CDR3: CASSRRDRYYEQYF

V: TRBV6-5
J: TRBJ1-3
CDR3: CASSSGGTIYF

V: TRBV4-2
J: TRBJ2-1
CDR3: CASSPGGTSGRKNEQFF

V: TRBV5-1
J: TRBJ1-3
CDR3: CASSLEAGNTIYF

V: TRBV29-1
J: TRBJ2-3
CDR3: CSVVQGGGTGTQYF

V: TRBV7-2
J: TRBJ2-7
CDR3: CASSPRTSGTYEQYF

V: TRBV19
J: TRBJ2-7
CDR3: CASTLERSYEQYF

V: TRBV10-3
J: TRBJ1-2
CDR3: CAISASTTGVYGYTF

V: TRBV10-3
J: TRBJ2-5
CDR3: CAISEVQGAPAKTQYF

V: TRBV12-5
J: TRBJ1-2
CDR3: CASGLDSDYGYTF